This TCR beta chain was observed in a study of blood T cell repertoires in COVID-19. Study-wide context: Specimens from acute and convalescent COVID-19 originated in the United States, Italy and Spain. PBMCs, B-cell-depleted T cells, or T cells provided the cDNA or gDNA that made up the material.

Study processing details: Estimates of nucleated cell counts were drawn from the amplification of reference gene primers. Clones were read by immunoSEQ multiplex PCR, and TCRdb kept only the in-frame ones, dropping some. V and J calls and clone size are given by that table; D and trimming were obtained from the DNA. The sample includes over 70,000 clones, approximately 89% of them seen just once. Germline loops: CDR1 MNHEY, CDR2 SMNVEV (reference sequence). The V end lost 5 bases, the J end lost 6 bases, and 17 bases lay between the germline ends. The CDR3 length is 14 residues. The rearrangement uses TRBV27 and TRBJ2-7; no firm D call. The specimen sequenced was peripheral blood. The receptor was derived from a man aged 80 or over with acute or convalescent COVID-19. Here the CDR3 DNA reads TGTGCCAGCAGTCCCTACGTAACCGGGTTCGAGCAGTACTTC. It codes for CASSPYVTGFEQYF.